These 14 T cell receptor beta chains came from one sample sequenced in a study of T cell responses to AZD1222 COVID-19 vaccine. Only in-frame clones appear in the TCRdb table, and some are missing; sequencing was by immunoSEQ multiplex PCR. The table includes 140,000 or so clones, 88% detected once. The specimen was peripheral blood, collected 28 days after the second AZD1222 dose. All receptors come from an adult who received the AZD1222 COVID-19 vaccine.

There are a few counts of this clone. This chain connects TRBV19 to TRBJ1-4; D is unclear. Trimming stripped 5 bases from V and 0 bases from J, with 7 bases between. Germline loops: CDR1 LNHDA, CDR2 SQIVND (reference sequence). The CDR3 is 14 amino acids. CDR3 bases: TGTGCCAGTAGTGGATTATCAACTAATGAAAAACTGTTTTTT. Translating gives CASSGLSTNEKLFF.

The sample holds one count of this clone. This chain connects TRBV12-3 or TRBV12-4 to TRBJ1-6; D not certain. The CDR3 consists of 13 residues. Trimming cost V 1 base and J 7 bases, with 5 bases left between them. The CDR3 sequence: CASSLGTNSPLHF. As DNA, the CDR3 is TGTGCCAGCAGTTTAGGTACGAATTCACCCCTCCACTTT.

V is TRBV7-9 and J is TRBJ2-5, with D hard to call. Germline CDR1 and CDR2: SEHNR and FQNEAQ (reference sequence). CDR3 size: 16 residues. V was shortened by 5 bases and J by 5 bases, with 21 bases between the two germline ends. This CDR3 is CASSSRPTPDMETQYF. The DNA for the CDR3 is TGTGCCAGCAGCAGCAGGCCGACACCTGACATGGAGACCCAGTACTTC.

The chain couples TRBV27 to TRBJ1-2, with TRBD1 as a possible D gene (5 bases). CDR3 size: 14 residues. Trimming stripped 5 bases from V and 4 bases from J, with 14 bases between. Germline CDR1 is MNHEY and CDR2 is SMNVEV (reference sequence). The CDR3 DNA follows: TGTGCCAGCAGTCCCCGGGGCACGGGCTATGGCTACACCTTC. It yields the protein CASSPRGTGYGYTF.

The V call is TRBV11-2, the J call TRBJ1-2; D gene uncertain. CDR1 is SGHAT and CDR2 is FQNNGV in the germline V gene. The CDR3 consists of 14 residues. V lost 5 bases, J lost 4 bases, and 14 bases lay in between. CDR3 nucleotide sequence: TGTGCCAGCAGCCCTCAGGTCGAGGGCTATGGCTACACCTTC. It codes for CASSPQVEGYGYTF. Complete variable domain (other parts from reference TRBV11-2 and TRBJ1-2): EAGVAQSPRYKIIEKRQSVAFWCNPISGHATLYWYQQILGQGPKLLIQFQNNGVVDDSQLPKDRFSAERLKGVDSTLKIQPAKLEDSAVYLCASSPQVEGYGYTFGSGTRLTVV.

A remark on this clone: A junction boundary mismatches the germline segment, possibly from a read error. The J gene is TRBJ2-5, the V gene TRBV27, with a possible D match to TRBD2 (5 bases). The CDR3 consists of 10 residues. Per the germline V gene, CDR1 is MNHEY and CDR2 is SMNVEV (reference sequence). The CDR3: CASSLGRRDF. The CDR3 coding sequence is TGTGCCAGCAGTCTCGGCAGGCGGGACTTC.

The V gene is TRBV27, the J gene TRBJ2-5; tentatively, D is TRBD1 or TRBD2 (5 bases each). Per the germline V gene, CDR1 is MNHEY and CDR2 is SMNVEV (reference sequence). The V end lost 4 bases, the J end lost 4 bases, and 13 bases lay between the germline ends. The CDR3 runs to 14 residues. The CDR3 DNA follows: TGTGCCAGCAGTTCGGGAACGGGACCAGAGACCCAGTACTTC. Protein product: CASSSGTGPETQYF.

The rearrangement uses TRBV2 and TRBJ1-1; D unclear. From germline, CDR1 is SNHLY and CDR2 FYNNEI. V lost 8 bases and J lost 8, with 12 bases in between. The CDR3 is 11 residues long. The CDR3 loop reads CASHNLGEAFF. CDR3 DNA: TGTGCCAGCCACAATCTCGGGGAAGCTTTCTTT.

V gene TRBV7-2 combines with J gene TRBJ1-2; D is unclear. Trimming left V 4 bases short and J 8 bases short, with 26 bases between. The CDR3 runs 17 residues. Germline V gives CDR1 SGHTA, CDR2 FQGNSA. CDR3 amino acids: CASSWPVWVGALEGYTF. The DNA for the CDR3 is TGTGCCAGCAGCTGGCCTGTGTGGGTGGGAGCATTGGAAGGCTACACCTTC.

The chain recombines TRBV5-4 with TRBJ1-3; no clear D gene. Per the germline V gene, CDR1 is SGHNT and CDR2 is YYREEE (reference sequence). Trimming removed 3 bases from V and 4 bases from J, with 8 bases in between. The CDR3 length is 13 residues. CDR3 residues: CASSYNGGNTIYF. CDR3 DNA sequence: TGTGCCAGCAGCTATAATGGAGGAAACACCATATATTTT.

J is TRBJ2-2 and V is TRBV5-1; possible D gene TRBD1, 6 bases. This CDR3 is built from 14 residues. Trimming took 4 bases from V and 4 from J, leaving 11 bases between them. Germline V gives CDR1 SGHRS, CDR2 YFSETQ. The CDR3 DNA reads as TGCGCCAGCAGCAGGGACAAGCCCACCGGGGAGCTGTTTTTT. This gives the protein CASSRDKPTGELFF.

CDR3 sequence: CASSKTGPEGYTF. The CDR3 DNA follows: TGTGCCAGCAGCAAAACAGGTCCGGAGGGCTACACCTTC. The chain links TRBV28 to TRBJ1-2, with D perhaps TRBD1 (5 bases). Germline values: CDR1 MDHEN, CDR2 SYDVKM. The CDR3 covers 13 residues. V dropped 6 bases and J dropped 8 bases, with 16 bases sitting between them.

This rearrangement joins TRBV20-1 to TRBJ1-6, with unresolved D. V was pared by 3 bases and J by 10 bases, with 13 bases between. CDR3 length: 13 amino acids. Germline assignment: CDR1 DFQATT and CDR2 SNEGSKA (reference sequence). CDR3 amino acids: CSASGPGRSPLHF. The CDR3 DNA is TGCAGTGCTAGTGGCCCGGGAAGGTCACCCCTCCACTTT.

The chain carries TRBV24-1 and TRBJ2-2; no clear D gene. Germline CDR1 reads KGHDR; CDR2 reads SFDVKD. This CDR3 region has 13 residues. The V and J ends lost 5 bases and 7 bases respectively, with 10 bases between them. The CDR3 sequence: CATSARPGGELFF. CDR3 bases: TGTGCCACCAGTGCTAGGCCGGGCGGGGAGCTGTTTTTT.